The T cell receptor beta chain under discussion was sequenced for a study of blood T cell repertoires in COVID-19. Study details: Whether acute or convalescent, the COVID-19 samples came from the United States, Italy and Spain. T cells, B-cell-depleted T cells, or PBMCs provided the cDNA or gDNA that served as material.

Here immunoSEQ multiplex PCR was the method, and the copy in TCRdb shows in-frame clones only, minus some. The data show a few hundred thousand clones, roughly 80% seen once. Trimming pared 4 bases from V and 0 bases from J, leaving 6 bases between. CDR1 is MNHEY and CDR2 is SVGAGI in the germline V gene. The CDR3 covers 13 residues. Sequencing was carried out using peripheral blood. The TCR sequence derives from a man younger than 45 with active or convalescent COVID-19. The V and J genes are TRBV6-5 and TRBJ1-2; tentatively, D is TRBD1 (6 bases). The CDR3 here is CASSSGANYGYTF. The CDR3 nucleotides read TGTGCCAGCAGTTCAGGGGCTAACTATGGCTACACCTTC.